Detailed here is one T cell receptor beta chain. Antigen: not known. These data come from a study of siplizumab effects on memory and regulatory T cells. The germline CDR1 and CDR2 sequences are LNHDA and SQIVND (reference sequence). This CDR3 is 13 amino acids long. The trim removed 9 bases at V and 8 bases at J, leaving 9 bases unmatched. The study's findings and limits: Naive versus memory phenotype went unassigned for roughly 80-96% of proliferating CD4+ or CD8+ clones. Tregs proliferating in siplizumab cultures lacked confirmation of their suppressive function. Unstimulated subsets were the mapping target of only a minor fraction of alloreactive clones.

Assays were performed on 80,000 to 100,000 TCR templates per sample. This table comes from immunoSEQ multiplex PCR, and its TCRdb copy is limited to in-frame clones, with some not included. Seen here are approximately 100,000 clones, 93% observed once, and the top ten hold 0.16%. Sequencing used non-Treg CD4+ T cells sorted from blood. V gene TRBV19 combines with J gene TRBJ1-4, with 7 nucleotides matching TRBD1. This clonotype was obtained from a human donor in good health. The CDR3 sequence is CASLRTGYEKLFF. In DNA form, the CDR3 reads TGTGCCAGCCTCAGGACAGGTTACGAAAAACTGTTTTTT.